Listed below are T cell receptor beta chains from one sample, sequenced in a study of T cells in Graves' hyperthyroidism and ophthalmopathy. TCRdb processed the multiplex PCR reads anew with MiXCR; each CDR3 protein has one entry. The sample has a few hundred thousand distinct CDR3 sequences; 15% to 20% are singletons. The specimen was blood. These receptors originate from a woman in her sixties with Graves' ophthalmopathy. Each CDR3 is given with its conserved first and last residue. The order of the fields is D gene, J gene, clone size, V gene, CDR3 protein, CDR3 DNA. A D gene is named only where the DNA matches it firmly. Rows may omit the clone size; those that give it use once, few, many or a size class.

>.|TRBJ1-3|many|TRBV12-3/TRBV12-4
CASSLGASSGNTIYF
TGTGCCAGCAGTTTAGGAGCTTCCTCTGGAAACACCATATATTTT
>.|TRBJ2-1|.|TRBV20-1
CSPSSGPSNYNEQFF
TGCAGTCCCTCGAGCGGGCCATCAAACTACAATGAGCAGTTCTTC
>.|TRBJ2-2|few|TRBV7-2
CASSRRTNTGELFF
TGTGCCAGCAGTCGGCGAACGAACACCGGGGAGCTGTTTTTT
>TRBD1|TRBJ2-7|many|TRBV27
CASSVAGQGPYEQYF
TGTGCCAGCAGTGTAGCGGGACAGGGGCCCTACGAGCAGTACTTC
>.|TRBJ1-5|.|TRBV5-6
CASGKGGAKNQPQHF
TGTGCCAGCGGCAAAGGCGGGGCCAAGAATCAGCCCCAGCATTTT
>.|TRBJ1-1|.|TRBV11-2
CASSWDDRQNTEAFF
TGTGCCAGCAGCTGGGATGACAGACAAAACACTGAAGCTTTCTTT
>.|TRBJ1-2|many|TRBV28
CASSLRGIYGYTF
TGTGCCAGCAGTTTGAGAGGGATCTATGGCTACACCTTC
>.|TRBJ2-1|.|TRBV7-2
CASSSRREQFF
TGTGCCAGCAGCTCGCGACGTGAGCAGTTCTTC
>.|TRBJ2-5|many|TRBV4-2
CASSQGYEETQYF
TGTGCCAGCAGCCAAGGATATGAAGAGACCCAGTACTTC
>.|TRBJ2-5|.|TRBV7-9
CASSSTPLTSGAETQYF
TGTGCCAGCAGCTCCACTCCCTTGACAAGTGGGGCCGAAACCCAGTACTTC
>TRBD1|TRBJ1-2|many|TRBV2
CARGGQGYGYTF
TGTGCCAGAGGGGGACAGGGATATGGCTACACCTTC
>TRBD2|TRBJ2-3|many|TRBV7-3
CASSQTSGTAQYF
TGTGCCAGCAGCCAGACTAGCGGGACGGCGCAGTATTTT
>.|TRBJ2-7|many|TRBV5-1
CASSLAQSYEQYF
TGCGCCAGCAGCTTGGCCCAGAGCTACGAGCAGTACTTC
>.|TRBJ2-5|many|TRBV18
CASSEGFQETQYF
TGTGCCAGCTCAGAAGGGTTCCAAGAGACCCAGTACTTC
>TRBD2|TRBJ2-2|.|TRBV19
CASSSSNFVAGEYTGELFF
TGTGCCAGTAGTTCTTCCAATTTCGTAGCGGGAGAGTATACCGGGGAGCTGTTTTTT
>.|TRBJ2-1|few|TRBV4-3
CASSQDRGINQQFF
TGCGCCAGCAGCCAAGATCGAGGGATCAATCAGCAGTTCTTC
>.|TRBJ2-2|.|TRBV24-1
CAIWDPTGDTGELFF
TGTGCCATTTGGGACCCAACGGGAGACACCGGGGAGCTGTTTTTT
>.|TRBJ2-1|many|TRBV27
CASRERGGTAFEQFF
TGTGCCAGCAGAGAAAGGGGCGGGACAGCCTTTGAGCAGTTCTTC
>TRBD1|TRBJ2-7|many|TRBV5-1
CASRFRDSGYEQYF
TGCGCCAGCAGATTCCGGGACAGCGGCTACGAGCAGTACTTC
>.|TRBJ1-2|.|TRBV27
CASSLTSGQFYGYTF
TGTGCCAGCAGTCTCACCTCGGGACAATTTTATGGCTACACCTTC
>TRBD1|TRBJ1-5|few|TRBV10-3
CATGGQGANSNQPQHF
TGTGCCACCGGGGGACAGGGGGCAAATAGCAATCAGCCCCAGCATTTT
>.|TRBJ2-5|few|TRBV19
CASSSPGVMETQYF
TGTGCCAGTAGTTCCCCAGGGGTCATGGAGACCCAGTACTTC
>.|TRBJ1-2|many|TRBV12-3/TRBV12-4
CASSPFGVRGDSGYGYTF
TGTGCCAGCAGTCCATTCGGGGTCCGCGGAGACTCCGGCTACGGCTACACCTTC
>.|TRBJ2-7|few|TRBV7-9
CASSLEQSSYEQYF
TGTGCCAGCAGCTTAGAACAGAGTTCCTACGAGCAGTACTTC
>.|TRBJ2-1|many|TRBV19
CASSIGTAIYNEQFF
TGTGCCAGTAGTATAGGGACTGCTATATACAATGAGCAGTTCTTC
>TRBD1|TRBJ2-2|many|TRBV7-9
CASSADRGQSSKQPNTGELFF
TGTGCCAGCAGCGCGGACAGGGGGCAGAGTTCGAAACAACCGAACACCGGGGAGCTGTTTTTT
>.|TRBJ2-3|few|TRBV3-1
CASSQTSSTDTQYF
TGTGCCAGCAGCCAGACCTCTAGCACAGATACGCAGTATTTT